The source of this TCR beta chain is a study of cytomegalovirus exposure and HLA in healthy donors. The PCR made use of 60 Vbeta and 13 Jbeta primers. Repertoires were generated with immunoSEQ multiplex PCR, while TCRdb's copy carries only in-frame clones and drops some. The table lists around 100,000 clones. CDR1 is LNHDA and CDR2 is SQIVND in the germline V gene (reference sequence). Unmatched junction bases numbered 12, after V lost 10 bases and J lost 7 bases. This CDR3 contains 15 residues. This clonotype was obtained from a woman aged 30 to 39 in good health and CMV-seronegative. The sample comprised PBMCs. The chain is built from TRBV19 and TRBJ2-2; TRBD2 agrees at 10 bases. For the CDR3, the DNA is TGTGCCACCAAAATAGCGGGAGGCCCCGGCGGGGAGCTGTTTTTT. It yields the protein CATKIAGGPGGELFF.